This T cell receptor beta chain originates from a study of blood T cell repertoires in COVID-19. As handled by the study authors: Reference gene primer amplification yielded estimated nucleated cell counts. Profiling relied on immunoSEQ multiplex PCR, and the TCRdb table lists in-frame clones only, not all of them. The V and J calls and the clone size are those of that table, but D and trimming were determined from the DNA. The table has around 93,000 clones, over 70% seen once. The CDR3 spans 12 residues. Germline CDR1 reads SGDLS; CDR2 reads YYNGEE. The ends were cut back, 3 bases at V and 6 bases at J, with 9 bases in the middle.

The TCR originated in a woman at least 80 years old with acute or convalescent COVID-19. The sample was peripheral blood. V and J are TRBV9 and TRBJ1-2, with D maybe TRBD1 (5 bases). CDR3 sequence (DNA): TGTGCCAGCAGCGACCAGGGTGATGGCTACACCTTC. Its translation: CASSDQGDGYTF.